The clone carrying this TCR beta chain was counted a single time. The data were taken from a study of blood T cell repertoires in COVID-19. Overall study context: From the United States, Italy and Spain came samples of acute and convalescent COVID-19. In each case, the material was cDNA or gDNA derived from T cells, B-cell-depleted T cells, or PBMCs.

CDR1 and CDR2 (germline): GTSNPN, SVGIG (reference sequence). The V end was cut by 4 bases, the J end by 6 bases, with 12 bases between. The CDR3 runs to 12 residues. Authors' processing steps: Amplified reference gene primers provided the basis for estimating nucleated cell counts. TCRdb's table, derived via immunoSEQ multiplex PCR, lists solely in-frame clones and lacks some. Clone size and V and J calls were adopted from that table, with D and trimming inferred from the DNA. The sample carries over 100,000 clones, over 70% recorded once. The sequence was collected from a woman in her forties or fifties with acute or convalescent COVID-19. V usage is TRBV30 and J usage is TRBJ1-2; possibly TRBD1 for D (5 bases). Sequenced sample: peripheral blood. This CDR3 is CAWNMGGHGYTF. CDR3 DNA sequence: TGTGCCTGGAATATGGGGGGACATGGCTACACCTTC.